What follows are 14 T cell receptor beta chains derived from one specimen sequenced in a study of shared clonotypes between healthy human individuals. Generated by immunoSEQ multiplex PCR, the TCRdb table keeps only in-frame clones and is missing some. Of fewer than 1.4 million clones listed, approximately 78% are singletons. The sequenced material came from memory CD4+ T cells from PBMCs. Stated subset: CD45RA-negative fraction. The receptors were gathered from a young man in good health. Some clones in this sample may be carry-over from other donors' samples.

The V call is TRBV5-6, the J call TRBJ1-3; D gene unclear. Germline V gene sequence: CDR1 SGHDT, CDR2 YYEEEE. There are 15 residues in the CDR3. V gave up 0 bases and J gave up 7 bases, with 14 bases separating them. The CDR3: CASSLGVGRVNTIYF. The CDR3 DNA follows: TGTGCCAGCAGCTTGGGCGTAGGCCGAGTGAACACCATATATTTT. The complete variable domain, with remaining parts taken from reference TRBV5-6 and TRBJ1-3, reads DAGVTQSPTHLIKTRGQQVTLRCSPKSGHDTVSWYQQALGQGPQFIFQYYEEEERQRGNFPDRFSGHQFPNYSSELNVNALLLGDSALYLCASSLGVGRVNTIYFGEGSWLTVV.

The CDR3 reads CASSDGTSGHYEQYF. The CDR3 DNA follows: TGTGCCAGCAGCGACGGGACTAGCGGACATTACGAGCAGTACTTC. The chain is built from TRBV5-4 and TRBJ2-7; 11 bases align to TRBD2. The germline CDR1 and CDR2 sequences are SGHNT and YYREEE (reference sequence). V dropped 4 bases and J dropped 4; count of bases not matched to a gene: 7. The CDR3 totals 15 residues.

The chain is built from TRBV5-1 and TRBJ2-3; no clear D. The CDR3 has 14 residues. V was shortened by 4 bases and J by 0 bases, with 9 bases between the two germline ends. Germline V lookup: CDR1 SGHRS, CDR2 YFSETQ. DNA of the CDR3: TGCGCCAGCAGCCCCCCGGACAGCACAGATACGCAGTATTTT. Amino acids: CASSPPDSTDTQYF.

This chain links TRBV4-1 with TRBJ2-7, with 7 bases aligning to TRBD1. Germline V gives CDR1 MGHRA, CDR2 YSYEKL. The ends lost 2 bases at V and 2 bases at J; junction bases unmatched: 6. The CDR3 has 15 amino acids. In DNA, the CDR3 is TGCGCCAGCAGCCAAAATCAAGGGGGCCCCTACGAGCAGTACTTC. Amino acids: CASSQNQGGPYEQYF.

CDR3 DNA sequence: TGCGCCAGCAGCTTGCGCTTTCTAGCGGGGGATACCTACGAGCAGTACTTC. Its protein is CASSLRFLAGDTYEQYF. The rearrangement links TRBV5-1 to TRBJ2-7; TRBD2 matches 10 bases. This CDR3 spans 17 amino acids. V lost 1 base, J lost 2 bases, and 9 bases stayed unmatched. Germline CDR1 SGHRS, CDR2 YFSETQ.

The J gene is TRBJ1-3, the V gene TRBV7-9; D is ambiguous. In germline, CDR1 is SEHNR, CDR2 FQNEAQ (reference sequence). Trimming cost V 2 bases and J 4 bases, with 15 bases left between them. The CDR3 loop spans 16 amino acids. The CDR3 loop is CASSLTRVWTGNTIYF. The CDR3 DNA reads as TGTGCCAGCAGCTTAACCCGGGTTTGGACCGGAAACACCATATATTTT.

CDR3 sequence (DNA): TGTGCCAGCAGTTTCCGAAGACTAGCGGGAGCGGTAGAGACCCAGTACTTC. Protein sequence: CASSFRRLAGAVETQYF. The chain carries TRBV28 and TRBJ2-5; 12 nucleotides line up with TRBD2. V lost 3 bases, J lost 4 bases, and 9 bases stayed unmatched. This CDR3 has 17 residues. The germline gives CDR1 MDHEN, CDR2 SYDVKM.

The chain uses TRBV18 and TRBJ1-1, with TRBD1 as a possible D gene (5 bases). The CDR3 loop spans 15 amino acids. Per germline, CDR1 KGHSH and CDR2 LQKENI. V lost 0 bases and J 0 bases, leaving 8 bases between the germline ends. Here the CDR3 DNA reads TGTGCCAGCTCACCACCGGCCAGGGTGAACACTGAAGCTTTCTTT. Translation: CASSPPARVNTEAFF.

This clone was observed a single time. The chain recombines TRBV2 with TRBJ1-1; TRBD1 matches at 7 bases. V shed 1 base and J 1 base; nucleotides not matched to a gene: 3. Germline-derived CDR1 and CDR2 are SNHLY and FYNNEI. This CDR3 comprises 15 residues. The CDR3 loop reads CASSEGTGGNTEAFF. The DNA of the CDR3 is TGTGCCAGCAGTGAAGGGACAGGTGGGAACACTGAAGCTTTCTTT.

The chain employs TRBV6-5 and TRBJ2-3; D is uncertain. Germline-derived CDR1 and CDR2 are MNHEY and SVGAGI. Trimming took 6 bases from V and 2 from J, leaving 9 bases between them. The CDR3 spans 13 residues. CDR3 loop: CASRGYTTDTQYF. The CDR3 nucleotides are TGTGCCAGCAGAGGGTATACCACAGATACGCAGTATTTT.

This clone was detected once. The rearrangement joins TRBV9 to TRBJ1-4; TRBD1 is a possible D gene (5 bases). Germline-derived CDR1 and CDR2 are SGDLS and YYNGEE. The CDR3 is 12 residues long. The V end was cut by 6 bases, the J end by 9 bases, with 12 bases between. The CDR3 DNA reads as TGTGCCAGCATGGTGGCAGGGAAAAAACTGTTTTTT. Its translation is CASMVAGKKLFF.

The rearrangement uses TRBV7-2 and TRBJ2-5; weak D call: TRBD2 (6 bases). Looked up from germline, CDR1 is SGHTA and CDR2 is FQGNSA. V was pared by 0 bases and J by 5 bases, with 13 bases between. The CDR3 spans 15 residues. The CDR3 nucleotides read TGTGCCAGCAGCTTAGCGGGGGGTGAGAGGGAGACCCAGTACTTC. Translation gives CASSLAGGERETQYF.

This CDR3 is CASGLSTGGADTQYF. In DNA form, the CDR3 reads TGTGCTAGTGGTTTGTCGACAGGGGGCGCAGATACGCAGTATTTT. This chain joins TRBV12-5 and TRBJ2-3; 10 bases are shared with TRBD1. Germline CDR1 reads LGHNT; CDR2 reads FRNRAP. This CDR3 has 15 residues. The V segment lost 2 bases and the J segment 4 bases; nucleotides outside the gene matches: 3.

The chain joins TRBV6-6 to TRBJ2-7, with D perhaps being TRBD1 or TRBD2 (5 bases each). From germline, CDR1 is MNHNY and CDR2 SVGAGI (reference sequence). V was clipped by 2 bases and J by 6 bases, with 8 bases between them. The CDR3 runs to 12 residues. The DNA for the CDR3 is TGTGCCAGCAGTTACGAGGGGTCCGAGCAGTACTTC. Residues: CASSYEGSEQYF.